The present TCR beta chain was sequenced within a study of spatial heterogeneity in lung cancer. TCR cDNA molecules each had a unique molecular identifier. One entry per CDR3 protein, called by TCRdb with MiXCR from the 5' RACE reads. The sample lists about 22,000 distinct CDR3 sequences; approximately 4.5% were seen once. Indicated time point: sample taken at primary tumor resection. Tumor, nontumor lung or frozen PBMC supplied whole RNA, sequenced without sorting. The 55 to 90 donors had untreated early-stage non-small cell lung cancer. The CDR3 extends over 13 amino acids. V dropped 4 bases and J dropped 11 bases, with 16 bases sitting between them. Per the germline V gene, CDR1 is MGHDK and CDR2 is SYGVNS. This clonotype was counted ten times or more.

The material sequenced was PBMCs, taken at surgery. The rearrangement links TRBV25-1 to TRBJ2-3, with no clear D. This clonotype originated in a male donor with early-stage non-small cell lung cancer. The CDR3 is CASSGAGRHGQYF. CDR3 nucleotides: TGTGCCAGCAGTGGGGCCGGGCGGCACGGGCAGTATTTT.